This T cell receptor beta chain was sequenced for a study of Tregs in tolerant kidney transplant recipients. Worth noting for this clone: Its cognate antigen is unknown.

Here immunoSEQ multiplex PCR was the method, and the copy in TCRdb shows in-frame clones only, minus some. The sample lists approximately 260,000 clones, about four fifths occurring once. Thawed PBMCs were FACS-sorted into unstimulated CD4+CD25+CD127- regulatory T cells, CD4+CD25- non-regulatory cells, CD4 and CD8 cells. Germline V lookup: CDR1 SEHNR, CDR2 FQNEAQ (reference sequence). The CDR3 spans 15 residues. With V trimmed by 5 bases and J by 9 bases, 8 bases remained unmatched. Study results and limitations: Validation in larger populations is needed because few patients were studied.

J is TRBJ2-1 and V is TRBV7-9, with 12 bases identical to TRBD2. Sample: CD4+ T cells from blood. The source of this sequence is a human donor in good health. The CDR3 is CASSLRLAGAGEQFF. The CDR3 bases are TGTGCCAGCAGCCTCAGACTAGCGGGAGCGGGTGAGCAGTTCTTC.